This passage covers 19 T cell receptor beta chains from one sample sequenced in a study of blood T cell repertoires in COVID-19. Profiling relied on immunoSEQ multiplex PCR, and the TCRdb table lists in-frame clones only, not all of them. The sample lists around 200,000 clones; roughly 87% were seen once. Input material: peripheral blood. These receptors all come from a man aged 35-49 years with active or convalescent COVID-19.

The V call is TRBV2, the J call TRBJ1-5; the D gene is possibly TRBD1 (5 bases). This CDR3 contains 15 residues. Germline V gene data show CDR1 as SNHLY and CDR2 as FYNNEI. Trimming stripped 7 bases from V and 6 bases from J, with 19 bases between. CDR3 nucleotide sequence: TGTGCCAGCAATTCAGATGGGACTTTGGGTCAGCCCCAGCATTTT. Protein sequence: CASNSDGTLGQPQHF.

This clone has a single count. Different DNA sequences within this sample yield the same CDR3. J is TRBJ1-1 and V is TRBV28; maybe TRBD1 (6 bases). V lost 8 bases and J lost 0, with 13 bases in between. From germline, CDR1 is MDHEN and CDR2 SYDVKM. This CDR3 spans 14 amino acids. The chain's CDR3 is CASSTGGLNTEAFF. CDR3 nucleotides: TGTGCCAGCTCTACGGGGGGGCTGAACACTGAAGCTTTCTTT.

This clone came up a few times. The genes are TRBV7-2 and TRBJ1-2; D not certain. Germline V CDR1 and CDR2: SGHTA, FQGNSA. The CDR3 totals 15 residues. V lost 3 bases and J 4 bases, leaving 15 bases between the germline ends. The CDR3 spells CASSFGYSPSYGYTF. CDR3 coding DNA: TGTGCCAGCAGCTTCGGTTACAGCCCGTCCTATGGCTACACCTTC.

The chain employs TRBV28 and TRBJ1-6; D might be TRBD1 (5 bases). Trimming left V 1 base short and J 9 bases short, with 16 bases between. This CDR3 region has 16 residues. The germline V gene encodes CDR1 MDHEN and CDR2 SYDVKM. The chain's CDR3 is CASSLLGQAGGSPLHF. The CDR3 region has the DNA TGTGCCAGCAGTTTATTGGGGCAAGCGGGCGGTTCACCCCTCCACTTT.

This clone was counted between two and nine times. The J gene is TRBJ2-7, the V gene TRBV9, with no clear D. This CDR3 is built from 14 residues. Deletions cut 4 bases from V and 1 base from J, with 12 bases between. Germline V gene lookup returns CDR1 SGDLS and CDR2 YYNGEE. CDR3 residues: CASSPHILSYEQYF. The CDR3, as DNA: TGTGCCAGCAGCCCTCATATACTTTCCTACGAGCAGTACTTC.

The J gene is TRBJ1-1, the V gene TRBV2; no clear D. The V end lost 0 bases, the J end lost 7 bases, and 15 bases lay between the germline ends. Germline CDR1 is SNHLY and CDR2 is FYNNEI. This CDR3 spans 15 amino acids. CDR3 protein: CASSEALLGWSEAFF. CDR3 bases: TGTGCCAGCAGTGAAGCGCTCTTAGGATGGAGTGAAGCTTTCTTT.

The chain links TRBV5-1 to TRBJ1-5; D call uncertain. The V gene's germline CDR1 is SGHRS and CDR2 YFSETQ. This CDR3 has 15 amino acids. Trimming shortened V by 4 bases and J by 4 bases, and 15 bases separated the two germline ends. CDR3 nucleotides: TGCGCCAGCAGCCTCGGGGTGGGTGGTAATCAGCCCCAGCATTTT. This translates into CASSLGVGGNQPQHF.

V gene TRBV7-9 combines with J gene TRBJ2-5; 8 bases are a match to TRBD2. After removal of 0 bases from V and 4 bases from J, the junction contained 4 bases not matched to a gene. The length of the CDR3 is 15 residues. CDR1 is SEHNR, CDR2 FQNEAQ, per germline (reference sequence). The CDR3 loop reads CASSLASLAVETQYF. CDR3 bases: TGTGCCAGCAGCTTAGCGTCACTAGCGGTAGAGACCCAGTACTTC.

This clone occurred once. This sequence joins TRBV18 and TRBJ1-1; D is perhaps TRBD1 (6 bases). V lost 3 bases, J lost 4 bases, and 15 bases lay in between. The CDR3 loop spans 15 amino acids. Germline V CDR1 and CDR2: KGHSH, LQKENI. Here the CDR3 reads CASSPGGTWGTEAFF. The CDR3 region has the DNA TGTGCCAGCTCACCCGGTGGGACATGGGGCACTGAAGCTTTCTTT.

The chain couples TRBV6-5 to TRBJ1-6, with D uncertain. V lost 8 bases and J lost 9, with 14 bases in between. The CDR3 contains 13 residues. Germline CDR1 MNHEY, CDR2 SVGAGI. The chain's CDR3 is CASGRGIASPLHF. In DNA form, the CDR3 reads TGTGCCAGCGGGCGGGGTATTGCTTCACCCCTCCACTTT.

Only a few counts were recorded for this clone. The chain uses TRBV30 and TRBJ2-3, with unresolved D. CDR3 length equals 15 residues. In germline, CDR1 is GTSNPN, CDR2 SVGIG (reference sequence). V dropped 1 base and J dropped 4 bases, with 15 bases sitting between them. CDR3 coding DNA: TGTGCCTGGAGTGGACCGTCGGTGGGCCCAGATACGCAGTATTTT. It translates to CAWSGPSVGPDTQYF.

The V call is TRBV30, the J call TRBJ1-6; D uncertain. The CDR3 consists of 15 residues. The ends were cut back, 1 base at V and 4 bases at J, with 11 bases in the middle. Germline V lookup: CDR1 GTSNPN, CDR2 SVGIG (reference sequence). The CDR3 protein is CAWSALSAYNSPLHF. CDR3 bases: TGTGCCTGGAGTGCACTATCCGCTTATAATTCACCCCTCCACTTT.

This chain connects TRBV18 to TRBJ2-1, with 13 positions matching TRBD2. V lost 3 bases, J lost 2 bases, and 1 base stayed unmatched. The CDR3 length is 16 residues. Germline V gives CDR1 KGHSH, CDR2 LQKENI. The CDR3 nucleotides are TGTGCCAGCTCACCCGGACTAGCGGGAGCCTACAATGAGCAGTTCTTC. Translated, it gives CASSPGLAGAYNEQFF.

This clone appeared once. The chain carries TRBV2 and TRBJ1-4; TRBD1 aligns across 9 bases. CDR1 and CDR2 from the germline V gene are SNHLY and FYNNEI. The V segment lost 6 bases and the J segment 8 bases; nucleotides outside the gene matches: 10. The CDR3 consists of 15 residues. CDR3 DNA: TGTGCCAGCAGGCGGGACAGGGTGGGGGTAGAAAAACTGTTTTTT. Protein product: CASRRDRVGVEKLFF.

This clone was picked up one time. J is TRBJ2-7 and V is TRBV9, with 9 bases identical to TRBD2. The CDR3 sequence is 16 residues long. V was pared by 4 bases and J by 5 bases, with 13 bases of the junction left unmatched. The germline V gene encodes CDR1 SGDLS and CDR2 YYNGEE. In DNA form, the CDR3 reads TGTGCCAGCAGCCCTAGACTAGCGGCTGTCCTCGACGAGCAGTACTTC. This codes for CASSPRLAAVLDEQYF.

The chain carries TRBV20-1 and TRBJ1-2; D is possibly TRBD1 (5 bases). Between the trimmed V and J ends, which lost 3 bases and 4 bases, there was a span of 12 bases. In germline, CDR1 is DFQATT, CDR2 SNEGSKA (reference sequence). The length of the CDR3 is 13 residues. The CDR3 sequence is CSASRGWVYGYTF. In nucleotides, the CDR3 is TGCAGTGCTAGTCGGGGGTGGGTCTATGGCTACACCTTC.

V and J are TRBV13 and TRBJ2-7; 8 bases agree with TRBD1. Germline assignment: CDR1 PRHDT and CDR2 FYEKMQ (reference sequence). The CDR3 loop spans 17 amino acids. V shed 5 bases and J 0 bases; nucleotides not matched to a gene: 12. CDR3 sequence: CASSPRTGTMSSYEQYF. The CDR3 DNA reads TGTGCCAGCAGCCCACGGACAGGGACCATGAGCTCCTACGAGCAGTACTTC.

CDR3 nucleotides: TGCGCGGGTGAGACGGGGAGCACAGATACGCAGTATTTT. Its protein product is CAGETGSTDTQYF. This chain links TRBV10-1 with TRBJ2-3; TRBD2 is a possible D gene (5 bases). The CDR3 length is 13 residues. Germline lookup yields CDR1 WNHNN and CDR2 SYGVQD (reference sequence).

This sequence joins TRBV2 and TRBJ1-2; TRBD1 might be the D (6 bases). The germline V gene has CDR1 SNHLY and CDR2 FYNNEI. Trimming cost V 3 bases and J 7 bases, with 18 bases left between them. This CDR3 contains 15 residues. CDR3 coding DNA: TGTGCCAGCAGTGACGGCGACGCCTCAGGGGCTGGCTACACCTTC. Its translation is CASSDGDASGAGYTF.